The rows below give T cell receptor beta chains drawn from one sample of a study of Graves' ophthalmopathy and Graves' hyperthyroidism. Via MiXCR, TCRdb re-called the multiplex PCR reads, giving one row per CDR3 protein. There are approximately 700,000 distinct CDR3 sequences in the sample; about 40% occur only once, and about 3.3% lies in the top ten. Material for sequencing was peripheral blood. The receptor source for this set is an adult man with Graves' ophthalmopathy. CDR3s include the opening cysteine and the closing phenylalanine or tryptophan. The D gene is left open where the match is weak. Only part of the rows carry a size: once, few, many, or a class if the clone is expanded.

D gene | J gene | V gene | clone size | CDR3 protein | CDR3 DNA
TRBD2 | TRBJ2-5 | TRBV7-2 | NA | CASTPRTSKETQYF | TGTGCCAGCACCCCGCGGACTAGCAAGGAGACCCAGTACTTC
NA | TRBJ2-7 | TRBV20-1 | many | CSARDTGHRYEQYF | TGCAGTGCTAGAGATACGGGACATCGTTACGAGCAGTACTTC
NA | TRBJ2-6 | TRBV7-9 | NA | CASSLQGLGMNVLTF | TGTGCCAGCAGCTTACAGGGTTTGGGGATGAACGTCCTGACTTTC
NA | TRBJ1-5 | TRBV7-8 | many | CASSLMGTGKHQPQHF | TGTGCCAGCAGCTTAATGGGGACGGGGAAGCATCAGCCCCAGCATTTT
TRBD2 | TRBJ2-2 | TRBV4-3 | NA | CASSQEWGGNRELFF | TGCGCCAGCAGCCAAGAGTGGGGGGGAAACAGGGAGCTGTTTTTT
TRBD1 | TRBJ1-6 | TRBV19 | many | CASSGWTGGLNSPLHF | TGTGCCAGTAGTGGATGGACAGGGGGACTGAATTCACCCCTCCACTTT
TRBD2 | TRBJ2-7 | TRBV24-1 | few | CATSVVVAGTYEQYF | TGTGCCACCAGTGTAGTGGTAGCGGGAACCTACGAGCAGTACTTC
NA | TRBJ1-6 | TRBV7-3 | NA | CASSLMVGHNSPLHF | TGTGCCAGCAGCTTAATGGTGGGACATAATTCACCCCTCCACTTT
NA | TRBJ1-2 | TRBV29-1 | many | CSVGTIYGYTF | TGCAGCGTCGGGACAATCTATGGCTACACCTTC
NA | TRBJ1-2 | TRBV11-2 | NA | CASSFVQGAYGYTF | TGTGCCAGCAGCTTCGTACAGGGTGCCTATGGCTACACCTTC
NA | TRBJ1-1 | TRBV11-2 | NA | CASDDHSGTEAFF | TGTGCCAGCGACGACCACAGCGGCACTGAAGCTTTCTTT
NA | TRBJ1-2 | TRBV5-1 | NA | CASSSSGHLNYGYTF | TGCGCCAGCAGCTCTTCGGGACACCTTAACTATGGCTACACCTTC
NA | TRBJ2-5 | TRBV19 | NA | CVAGLFPQETQYF | TGTGTCGCCGGACTGTTCCCTCAAGAGACCCAGTACTTC
NA | TRBJ1-5 | TRBV10-3 | many | CASSSLGNQPQHF | TGTGCCAGCAGCTCGTTGGGAAATCAGCCCCAGCATTTT
NA | TRBJ1-4 | TRBV7-9 | many | CASSQNGEKLFF | TGTGCCAGCAGTCAAAATGGGGAAAAACTGTTTTTT
NA | TRBJ1-2 | TRBV7-8 | once | CASSLGTIRGWGNYGYTF | TGTGCCAGCAGCTTAGGGACGATTAGGGGGTGGGGAAACTATGGCTACACCTTC
TRBD1 | TRBJ2-5 | TRBV7-2 | few | CASGQGGGEQETQYF | TGTGCCAGCGGACAGGGGGGGGGGGAACAAGAGACCCAGTACTTC
NA | TRBJ1-1 | TRBV29-1 | many | CSGTGQTTNTEAFF | TGCAGCGGTACGGGACAAACCACGAACACTGAAGCTTTCTTT